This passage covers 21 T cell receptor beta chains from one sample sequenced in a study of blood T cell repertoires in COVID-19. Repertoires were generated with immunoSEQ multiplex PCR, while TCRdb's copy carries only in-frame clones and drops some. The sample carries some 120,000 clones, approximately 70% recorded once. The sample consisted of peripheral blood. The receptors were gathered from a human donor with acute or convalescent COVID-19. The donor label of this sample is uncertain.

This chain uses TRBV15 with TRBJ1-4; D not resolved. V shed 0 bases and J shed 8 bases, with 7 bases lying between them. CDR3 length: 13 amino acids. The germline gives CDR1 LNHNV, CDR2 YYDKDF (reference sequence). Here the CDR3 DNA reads TGTGCCACCAGCAGAGATGTGAGCGAAAAACTGTTTTTT. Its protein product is CATSRDVSEKLFF.

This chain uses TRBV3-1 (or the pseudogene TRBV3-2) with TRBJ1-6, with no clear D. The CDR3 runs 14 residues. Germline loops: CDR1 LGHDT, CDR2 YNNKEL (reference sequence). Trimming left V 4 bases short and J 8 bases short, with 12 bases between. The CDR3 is CASSPPSVHSPLHF. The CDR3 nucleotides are TGTGCCAGCAGCCCCCCATCGGTCCATTCACCCCTCCACTTT.

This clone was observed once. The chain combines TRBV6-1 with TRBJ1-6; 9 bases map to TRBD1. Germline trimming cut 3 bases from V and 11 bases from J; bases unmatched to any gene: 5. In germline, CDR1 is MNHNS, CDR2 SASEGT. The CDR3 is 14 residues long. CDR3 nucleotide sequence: TGTGCCAGCAGTGAGCTGGACAGGGGCGCACCCCTCCACTTT. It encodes CASSELDRGAPLHF.

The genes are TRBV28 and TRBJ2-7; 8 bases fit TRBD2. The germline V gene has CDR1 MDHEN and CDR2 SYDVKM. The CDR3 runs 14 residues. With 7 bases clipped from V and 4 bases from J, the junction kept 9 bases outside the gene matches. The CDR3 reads CASTGGGPPYEQYV. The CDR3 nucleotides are TGTGCCAGCACCGGGGGGGGGCCCCCGTACGAGCAGTACGTC.

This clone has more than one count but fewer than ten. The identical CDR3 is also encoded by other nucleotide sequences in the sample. CDR3 DNA sequence: TGTGCCAGCAGCTTCGGACAGGGCGGTCAGCCCCAGCATTTT. Encoded protein: CASSFGQGGQPQHF. The chain has TRBV5-6 and TRBJ1-5; TRBD1 agrees at 8 bases. V lost 2 bases, J lost 6 bases, and 4 bases stayed unmatched. CDR3 length equals 14 residues. The germline gives CDR1 SGHDT, CDR2 YYEEEE.

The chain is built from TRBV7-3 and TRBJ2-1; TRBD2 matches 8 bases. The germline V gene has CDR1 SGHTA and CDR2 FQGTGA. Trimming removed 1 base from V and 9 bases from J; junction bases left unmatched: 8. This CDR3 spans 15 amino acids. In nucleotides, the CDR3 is TGTGCCAGCAGCTTAATGGGTACCCGGGGGGGTGAGCAGTTCTTC. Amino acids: CASSLMGTRGGEQFF.

The CDR3 bases are TGTGCCAGCAGGGGACATCAGAATATCAACTTCTTC. Amino acid sequence: CASRGHQNINFF. The chain couples TRBV6-5 to TRBJ2-1; D is possibly TRBD1 (6 bases). The CDR3 is 12 amino acids. Per the germline V gene, CDR1 is MNHEY and CDR2 is SVGAGI. V was pared by 6 bases and J by 16 bases, with 19 bases between.

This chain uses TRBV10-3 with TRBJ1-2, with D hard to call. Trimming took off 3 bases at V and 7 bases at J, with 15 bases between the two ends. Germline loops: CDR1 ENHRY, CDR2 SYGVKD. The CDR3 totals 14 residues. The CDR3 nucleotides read TGTGCCATCAGTGACGGGGTCGTGCACTCTGGCTACACCTTC. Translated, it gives CAISDGVVHSGYTF.

The CDR3, as DNA: TGTGCCACCTACCCGCGGGGTAGTATCACTGAAGCTTTCTTT. Amino acid sequence: CATYPRGSITEAFF. The chain joins TRBV6-5 to TRBJ1-1; D is unclear. V was pared by 10 bases and J by 4 bases, with 19 bases between. Looked up from germline, CDR1 is MNHEY and CDR2 is SVGAGI. The CDR3 totals 14 residues.

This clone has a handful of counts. Written as DNA, the CDR3 is TGCGCCAGCAGCCCCTATACGACAGGGAATAATGAGCAGTTCTTC. Its translation: CASSPYTTGNNEQFF. The gene calls are TRBV5-1 and TRBJ2-1, with TRBD1 identical over 7 bases. There are 15 residues in the CDR3. Germline trimming cut 4 bases from V and 7 bases from J; bases unmatched to any gene: 11. Looked up from germline, CDR1 is SGHRS and CDR2 is YFSETQ.

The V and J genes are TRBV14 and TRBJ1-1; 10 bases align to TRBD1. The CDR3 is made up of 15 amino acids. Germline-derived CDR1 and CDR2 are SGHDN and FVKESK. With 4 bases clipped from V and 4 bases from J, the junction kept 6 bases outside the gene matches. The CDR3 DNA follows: TGTGCCAGCAGCCGGGACAGGGGTTGGGGCACTGAAGCTTTCTTT. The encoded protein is CASSRDRGWGTEAFF.

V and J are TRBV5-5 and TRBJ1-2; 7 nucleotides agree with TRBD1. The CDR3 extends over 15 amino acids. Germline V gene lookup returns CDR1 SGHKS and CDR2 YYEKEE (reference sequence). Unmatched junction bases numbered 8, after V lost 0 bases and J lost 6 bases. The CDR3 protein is CASSLAPTGVDGYTF. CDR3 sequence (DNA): TGTGCCAGCAGCTTGGCCCCAACAGGGGTCGATGGCTACACCTTC.

The CDR3 nucleotides read TGCGCCAGCAGCTTGGCCGGAGGGGCTTTCAACACCGGGGAGCTGTTTTTT. The encoded protein is CASSLAGGAFNTGELFF. The chain combines TRBV5-1 with TRBJ2-2; D may be TRBD2 (6 bases). The CDR3 loop spans 17 amino acids. Germline values: CDR1 SGHRS, CDR2 YFSETQ. The V end lost 0 bases, the J end lost 2 bases, and 14 bases lay between the germline ends.

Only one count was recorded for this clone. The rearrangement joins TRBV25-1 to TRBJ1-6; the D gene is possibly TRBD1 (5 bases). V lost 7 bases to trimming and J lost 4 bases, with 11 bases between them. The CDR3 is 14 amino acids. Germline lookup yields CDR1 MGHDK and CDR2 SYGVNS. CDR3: CASTGGKYNSPLHF. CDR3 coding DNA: TGTGCCAGCACGGGGGGAAAGTATAATTCACCCCTCCACTTT.

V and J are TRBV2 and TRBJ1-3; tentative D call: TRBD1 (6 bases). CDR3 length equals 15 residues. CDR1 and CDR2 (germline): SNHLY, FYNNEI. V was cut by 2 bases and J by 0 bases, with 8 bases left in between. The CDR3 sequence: CASSERQVSGNTIYF. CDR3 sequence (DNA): TGTGCCAGCAGTGAAAGACAGGTCTCTGGAAACACCATATATTTT.

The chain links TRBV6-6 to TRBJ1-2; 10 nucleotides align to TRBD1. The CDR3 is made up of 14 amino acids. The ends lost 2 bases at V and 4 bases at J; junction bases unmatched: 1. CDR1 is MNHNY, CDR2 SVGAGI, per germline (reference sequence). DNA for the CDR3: TGTGCCAGCAGTTACCGGACAGGGGGCTATGGCTACACCTTC. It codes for CASSYRTGGYGYTF.

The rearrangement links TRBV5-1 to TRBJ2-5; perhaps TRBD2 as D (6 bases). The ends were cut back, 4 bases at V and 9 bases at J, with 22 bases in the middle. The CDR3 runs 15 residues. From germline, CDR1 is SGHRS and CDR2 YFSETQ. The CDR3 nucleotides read TGCGCCAGCAGCCCGCCCTCCGGGACCGGGGAGGCCCAGTACTTC. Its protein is CASSPPSGTGEAQYF.

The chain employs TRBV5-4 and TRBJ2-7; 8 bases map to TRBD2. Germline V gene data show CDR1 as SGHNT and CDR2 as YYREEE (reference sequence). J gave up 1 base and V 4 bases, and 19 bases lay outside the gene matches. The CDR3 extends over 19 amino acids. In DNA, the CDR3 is TGTGCCAGCAGCCCACACCTTAGCGGGGAAATTGAAGGGTCCTACGAGCAGTACTTC. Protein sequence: CASSPHLSGEIEGSYEQYF.

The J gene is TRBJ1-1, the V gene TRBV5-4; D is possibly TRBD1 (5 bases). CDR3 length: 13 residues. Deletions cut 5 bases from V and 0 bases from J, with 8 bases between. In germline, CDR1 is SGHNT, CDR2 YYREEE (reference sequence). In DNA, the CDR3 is TGTGCCAGCAGTTCGGACATGAACACTGAAGCTTTCTTT. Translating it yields CASSSDMNTEAFF.

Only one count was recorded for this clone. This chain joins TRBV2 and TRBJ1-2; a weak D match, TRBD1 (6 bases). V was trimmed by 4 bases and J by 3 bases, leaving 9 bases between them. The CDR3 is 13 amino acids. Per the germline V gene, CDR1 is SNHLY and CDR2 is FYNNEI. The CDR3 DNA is TGTGCCAGCAGTGTACAGGGTTACTATGGCTACACCTTC. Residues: CASSVQGYYGYTF. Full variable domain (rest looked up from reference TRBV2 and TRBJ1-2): EPEVTQTPSHQVTQMGQEVILRCVPISNHLYFYWYRQILGQKVEFLVSFYNNEISEKSEIFDDQFSVERPDGSNFTLKIRSTKLEDSAMYFCASSVQGYYGYTFGSGTRLTVV.

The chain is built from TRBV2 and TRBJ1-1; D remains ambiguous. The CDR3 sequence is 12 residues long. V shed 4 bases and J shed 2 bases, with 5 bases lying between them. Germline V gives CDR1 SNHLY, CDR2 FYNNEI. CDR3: CASSGINTEAFF. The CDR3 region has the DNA TGTGCCAGCAGTGGTATAAACACTGAAGCTTTCTTT.